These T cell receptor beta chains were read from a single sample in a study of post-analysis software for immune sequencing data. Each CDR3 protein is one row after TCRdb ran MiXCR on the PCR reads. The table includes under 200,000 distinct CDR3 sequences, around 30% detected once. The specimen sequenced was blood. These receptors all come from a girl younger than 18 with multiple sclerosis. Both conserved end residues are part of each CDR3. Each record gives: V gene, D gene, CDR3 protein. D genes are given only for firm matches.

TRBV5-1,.,CASSSRGMNTEAFF
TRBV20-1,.,CSSGSRVAEQYF
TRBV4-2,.,CASSQDFQDNYEQYF
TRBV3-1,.,CASSHSPDAVDQYF
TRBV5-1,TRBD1,CASTGGQGSEQYF
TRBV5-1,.,CASSPAGAETNEKLFF
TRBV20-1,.,CSASPFGSRPIYEQYF
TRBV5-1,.,CASSKDSNQPQHF
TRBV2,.,CASRAEPETQYF
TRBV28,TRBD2,CASRSSGRQDTQYF
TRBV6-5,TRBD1,CASRPGQYEGPQHF
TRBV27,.,CASSLKNMPGSPLHF
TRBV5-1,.,CASSLVLAEGIDTQYF
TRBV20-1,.,CSASARLSAFF
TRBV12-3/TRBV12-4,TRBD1,CASSPRDSGNQPQHF
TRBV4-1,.,CASSQDRGPPSGYTF
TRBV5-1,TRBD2,CASSIAGATYNEQFF
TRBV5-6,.,CTSSRDGSLAKNIQYF
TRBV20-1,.,CSARVASTNANTGELFF
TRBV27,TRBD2,CASSQTGTSGGYYQFF
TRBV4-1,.,CASSQDPGRGRNEQFF
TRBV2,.,CASSLRTTQNRDTQYF
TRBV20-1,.,CSATHGTISYEQYF
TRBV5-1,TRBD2,CASSFGTTQADEQFF
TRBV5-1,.,CASSPWTPRTDTQYF
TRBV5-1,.,CASSAGPNYGYTF
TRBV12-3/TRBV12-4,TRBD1,CASRSRQGRAHTQYF
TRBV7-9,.,CASSLTGGPTDTQYF
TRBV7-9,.,CASSLLRDGYTEAFF
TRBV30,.,CAWSVGGDSFNSPLHF
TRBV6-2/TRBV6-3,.,CASSYSSRGGGMQFF
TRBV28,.,CASRSTGTGYEQYF
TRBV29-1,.,CSVEFGTYNEQFF
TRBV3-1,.,CASSQVWGVGYGYTF
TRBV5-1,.,CASSLQTGEKLFF
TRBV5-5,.,CASSLARGRSTEAFF
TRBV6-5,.,CASTYSSRGPSQPQHF
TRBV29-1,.,CSVVPGFGQPQHF
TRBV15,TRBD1,CATSRDLVGSLGTGNQPQHF
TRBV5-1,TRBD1,CASSPDGQGISEAFF
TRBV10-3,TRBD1,CAISELGQGDSPLHF
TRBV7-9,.,CASSLGGLDSEKLFF
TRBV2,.,CASSADPPCHNEQFF
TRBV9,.,CASSVRPSSTDTQYF
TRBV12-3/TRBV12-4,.,CASRPTGFYEQYF
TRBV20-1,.,CSARSRGGVGAFF
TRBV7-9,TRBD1,CASSLGQGADEQFF
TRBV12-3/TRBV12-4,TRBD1,CASTRTGEGQPQHF
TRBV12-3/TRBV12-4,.,CASSLGGQSVNTEAFF
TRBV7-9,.,CASSARAKGSNTEAFF
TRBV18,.,CASSPRVYEKTSGANVLTF